The 18 T cell receptor beta chains below come from one sample, sequenced in a study of cytomegalovirus exposure and HLA in healthy donors. The PCR had 60 Vbeta and 13 Jbeta primers. Using immunoSEQ multiplex PCR, the repertoire was profiled, and TCRdb retains in-frame clones only, with some absent. The table lists around 120,000 clones, approximately 80% of them singletons. Sequencing was performed on PBMCs. These receptors all stem from a young man in good health and CMV-seronegative.

The V gene is TRBV27, the J gene TRBJ1-2, with 9 positions matching TRBD1. J gave up 9 bases and V 4 bases, and 9 bases lay outside the gene matches. The CDR3 has 14 amino acids. The germline gives CDR1 MNHEY, CDR2 SMNVEV (reference sequence). The CDR3 reads CASSSGTGRISYTF. The DNA for the CDR3 is TGTGCCAGCAGTTCTGGGACAGGGAGGATTAGCTACACCTTC.

The chain carries TRBV2 and TRBJ2-5, with 8 bases lining up with TRBD2. The CDR3 covers 14 residues. The V segment lost 7 bases and the J segment 4 bases; nucleotides outside the gene matches: 8. Germline values: CDR1 SNHLY, CDR2 FYNNEI. This CDR3 reads CASTALAGRETQYF. The CDR3 DNA is TGTGCCAGCACAGCTCTAGCGGGCAGAGAGACCCAGTACTTC.

The table lists this clone with a count of one. V is TRBV7-2 and J is TRBJ2-7, with D perhaps matching TRBD2 (5 bases). Trimming stripped 3 bases from V and 1 base from J, with 7 bases between. The CDR3 is 13 residues long. The germline CDR1 and CDR2 sequences are SGHTA and FQGNSA. CDR3 residues: CASSFGVSYEQYF. CDR3 coding DNA: TGTGCCAGCAGCTTCGGGGTTTCCTACGAGCAGTACTTC.

The chain combines TRBV6-6 with TRBJ1-1, with D perhaps TRBD1 (6 bases). The CDR3 spans 14 residues. In germline, CDR1 is MNHNY, CDR2 SVGAGI (reference sequence). Trimming removed 5 bases from V and 1 base from J, with 11 bases in between. DNA for the CDR3: TGTGCCAGCAGTCTACAGGGTCAGAACACTGAAGCTTTCTTT. This sequence encodes CASSLQGQNTEAFF.

The rearrangement joins TRBV7-6 to TRBJ1-5, with TRBD1 as a possible D gene (6 bases). CDR3 size: 13 residues. CDR1 is SGHVS and CDR2 is FNYEAQ in the germline V gene. Trimming shortened V by 6 bases and J by 7 bases, and 13 bases separated the two germline ends. The CDR3 spells CASSPRQDQPQHF. CDR3 nucleotides: TGTGCCAGCAGTCCACGACAGGACCAGCCCCAGCATTTT. Full variable domain (outside the CDR3, taken from reference TRBV7-6 and TRBJ1-5): GAGVSQSPRYKVTKRGQDVALRCDPISGHVSLYWYRQALGQGPEFLTYFNYEAQQDKSGLPNDRFSAERPEGSISTLTIQRTEQRDSAMYRCASSPRQDQPQHFGDGTRLSIL.

The V and J genes are TRBV5-8 and TRBJ1-1, with D perhaps matching TRBD1 (5 bases). The CDR3 has 11 residues. Germline loops: CDR1 SGHTS, CDR2 YDEGEE. The CDR3 sequence is CAGGEITEAFF. CDR3 in DNA: TGTGCTGGGGGGGAAATCACTGAAGCTTTCTTT.

This clone was observed a handful of times. The J gene is TRBJ2-5, the V gene TRBV4-1; the D gene is possibly TRBD2 (6 bases). The J call may not be correct, given that the DNA end is closer to TRBJ2-7. CDR3 length: 16 residues. Germline V lookup: CDR1 MGHRA, CDR2 YSYEKL. DNA for the CDR3: TGCGCCAGCAGCCTGATAGGAGGGGCCAACTCCTACGAGCAGTACTTC. It translates to CASSLIGGANSYEQYF.

This sequence joins TRBV18 and TRBJ2-1; D might be TRBD2 (6 bases). Germline-derived CDR1 and CDR2 are KGHSH and LQKENI. This CDR3 comprises 15 residues. V dropped 3 bases and J dropped 7 bases, with 16 bases sitting between them. Here the CDR3 reads CASSPQAGSGNEQFF. The CDR3 region has the DNA TGTGCCAGCTCACCGCAAGCGGGTTCGGGGAATGAGCAGTTCTTC.

The chain recombines TRBV27 with TRBJ1-2, with a possible D match to TRBD1 (6 bases). This CDR3 is built from 15 residues. Germline CDR1 and CDR2: MNHEY and SMNVEV (reference sequence). Trimming shortened V by 6 bases and J by 4 bases, and 18 bases separated the two germline ends. The CDR3 nucleotides read TGTGCCAGCAGCCCCCTTGGGGGGGCTGTCTATGGCTACACCTTC. This codes for CASSPLGGAVYGYTF.

This sequence joins TRBV15 and TRBJ2-1, with 7 bases aligning to TRBD1. The CDR3 loop spans 15 amino acids. The V segment lost 5 bases and the J segment 7 bases; nucleotides outside the gene matches: 11. Germline V gene data show CDR1 as LNHNV and CDR2 as YYDKDF (reference sequence). CDR3 nucleotides: TGTGCCACCAGCGGAGTGAAGGGGGCTGGTAATGAGCAGTTCTTC. Protein product: CATSGVKGAGNEQFF.

This chain links TRBV5-1 with TRBJ1-1; the D is unclear. CDR3 length: 13 amino acids. Looked up from germline, CDR1 is SGHRS and CDR2 is YFSETQ. The V gene lost 3 bases and the J gene lost 1 base, with 7 bases spanning the gap. CDR3 sequence reads: CASSSSPNTEAFF. CDR3 in DNA: TGCGCCAGCAGCTCCTCCCCGAACACTGAAGCTTTCTTT.

This clone has a single count. This chain joins TRBV7-9 and TRBJ2-1; TRBD1 might be the D (6 bases). With 2 bases removed from V and 6 bases from J, the gap between germline ends came to 14 bases. CDR3 size: 15 residues. Germline CDR1 is SEHNR and CDR2 is FQNEAQ (reference sequence). CDR3 sequence reads: CASSLLNREFNEQFF. CDR3 nucleotide sequence: TGTGCCAGCAGCTTACTAAACAGGGAATTCAATGAGCAGTTCTTC.

This clone appeared a few times. V gene TRBV5-6 combines with J gene TRBJ1-6; 7 bases are a match to TRBD1. Germline CDR1 reads SGHDT; CDR2 reads YYEEEE. Trimming at V came to 3 bases and at J to 10 bases, leaving 7 bases not matched to a gene. CDR3 length: 14 amino acids. CDR3 DNA sequence: TGTGCCAGCAGCTCCGACAGGGTGCGCTCACCCCTCCACTTT. This codes for CASSSDRVRSPLHF.

Note on this clone: Other nucleotide sequences from this sample produce the same CDR3. The chain joins TRBV7-9 to TRBJ1-5; D possibly corresponds to TRBD1 (5 bases). CDR3 size: 14 residues. Deletions cut 6 bases from V and 0 bases from J, with 9 bases between. Germline V gives CDR1 SEHNR, CDR2 FQNEAQ (reference sequence). The CDR3 DNA sequence: TGTGCCAGCAGTTCTGACAGTAGCAATCAGCCCCAGCATTTT. Protein: CASSSDSSNQPQHF. Full variable domain (outside the CDR3, taken from reference TRBV7-9 and TRBJ1-5): DTGVSQNPRHKITKRGQNVTFRCDPISEHNRLYWYRQTLGQGPEFLTYFQNEAQLEKSRLLSDRFSAERPKGSFSTLEIQRTEQGDSAMYLCASSSDSSNQPQHFGDGTRLSIL.

V is TRBV7-3 and J is TRBJ1-4; TRBD1 is a possible D gene (6 bases). Germline lookup yields CDR1 SGHTA and CDR2 FQGTGA. The CDR3 spans 15 residues. V lost 3 bases and J 8 bases, leaving 16 bases between the germline ends. In nucleotides, the CDR3 is TGTGCCAGCAGCTTCGGAAAGGGGGTTGGGGAAAAACTGTTTTTT. Translated: CASSFGKGVGEKLFF.

Notes on this clone: The germline gene is not matched at one end of the junction; a read error may be the cause. The rearrangement joins TRBV9 to TRBJ2-1, with a possible D match to TRBD2 (7 bases). Germline values: CDR1 SGDLS, CDR2 YYNGEE. The CDR3 totals 16 residues. The CDR3, as DNA: TGTGCCGGCAGCTCCCAGTTGAGGGGGAGGGACAATGAGCAGTTCTTC. Residues: CAGSSQLRGRDNEQFF.

The chain combines TRBV6-1 with TRBJ2-2; D is possibly TRBD2 (7 bases). CDR3 length: 15 amino acids. The V and J ends lost 3 bases and 6 bases respectively, with 14 bases between them. Germline V CDR1 and CDR2: MNHNS, SASEGT. CDR3 DNA: TGTGCCAGCAGTGACTCTGGGGGGGCCGCCGGGGAGCTGTTTTTT. Translation gives CASSDSGGAAGELFF.

The chain joins TRBV2 to TRBJ2-5, with TRBD2 matching 9 bases. With V trimmed by 7 bases and J by 5 bases, 11 bases remained unmatched. This CDR3 spans 15 amino acids. The V gene's germline CDR1 is SNHLY and CDR2 FYNNEI. CDR3 sequence reads: CASTPERGEGETQYF. As DNA, the CDR3 is TGTGCCAGCACCCCTGAGCGGGGGGAGGGGGAGACCCAGTACTTC.